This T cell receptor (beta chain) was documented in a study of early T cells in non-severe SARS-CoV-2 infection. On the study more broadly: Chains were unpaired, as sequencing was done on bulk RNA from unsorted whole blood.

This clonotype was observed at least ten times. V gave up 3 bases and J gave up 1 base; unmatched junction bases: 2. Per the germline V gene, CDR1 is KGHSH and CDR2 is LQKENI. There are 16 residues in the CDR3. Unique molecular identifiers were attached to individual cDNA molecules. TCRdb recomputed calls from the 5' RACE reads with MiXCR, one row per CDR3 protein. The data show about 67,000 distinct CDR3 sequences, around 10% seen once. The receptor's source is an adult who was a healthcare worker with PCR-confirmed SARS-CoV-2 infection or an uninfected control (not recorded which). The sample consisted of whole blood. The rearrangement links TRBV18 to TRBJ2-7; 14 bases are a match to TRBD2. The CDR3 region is CASSPTSGRDSYEQYF. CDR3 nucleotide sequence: TGTGCCAGCTCACCGACTAGCGGGAGGGATTCCTACGAGCAGTACTTC.